Below, 30 T cell receptor beta chains from the same sample are listed, as sequenced in a study of tissue T cells after allogeneic stem cell transplantation. Time point noted: mouse harvest day 7 after allogeneic transplant. Each mouse received 10^7 T-cell-depleted marrow cells plus 10^6 splenic CD5+ T cells by tail vein. The table came from immunoSEQ multiplex PCR; TCRdb's copy has only in-frame clones and leaves some out. The data contain some 8,000 clones, approximately 50% of them singletons. Sequenced: gut tissue. These receptors originate from a female BALB/c mouse given C57BL/6 T cells with graft-versus-host disease after an allogeneic hematopoietic cell transplant.

This clone was counted a few times. Mouse names are used for the genes. Read sequence stops 1 residue before the CDR3 end, and the germline J gene provides the missing end. V is TRBV4 and J is TRBJ2-4; D gene uncertain. The V and J ends lost 4 bases and 0 bases respectively, with 2 bases between them. Germline lookup yields CDR1 LGHDT and CDR2 YNNKQL (reference sequence). This CDR3 contains 12 residues. Incomplete CDR3 DNA: TGTGCCAGCAGCTTTAGTCAAAACACCTTGTAC. It yields the protein CASSFSQNTLY. The entire CDR3 reads CASSFSQNTLYF.

This clone was counted a few times. All gene names here are mouse names. The read stops 1 residue short of the end of the CDR3; the missing end is completed from the germline J gene. V gene TRBV3 combines with J gene TRBJ1-4; no definite D call. V shed 5 bases and J shed 8 bases, with 9 bases lying between them. Germline CDR1 reads SNHLY; CDR2 reads FYNGKV (reference sequence). The CDR3 has 12 amino acids. The part of the CDR3 DNA that was read is TGTGCCAGCAGCGTACAGAGGGAAAGATTATTT. Its translation is CASSVQRERLF. The entire CDR3 reads CASSVQRERLFF.

This clone was detected a few times. Gene names and germline refer to mouse. The missing CDR3 end, 1 residue past where the read stops, is filled in from the germline J gene. The chain recombines TRBV12-2 with TRBJ2-7; 8 bases are shared with TRBD2. Germline CDR1 SGHLS, CDR2 HYDKME. Trimming cost V 0 bases and J 7 bases; bases outside gene matches: 10. CDR3 length: 15 amino acids. The CDR3 DNA, read in part, is TGTGCCAGCTCTCTCGAGAGGGGGGGCGCGGGGGAACAGTAC. Translation gives CASSLERGGAGEQY. The entire CDR3 protein is CASSLERGGAGEQYF.

This clone was seen a few times. The gene symbols are mouse symbols. CDR3 in amino acids: CASSEAEQFF. The CDR3 DNA, read in part, is TGTGCTAGCAGTGAGGCTGAGCAGTTC. This sequence joins TRBV29 and TRBJ2-1, with D unclear. Read sequence stops 1 residue before the CDR3 end, and the germline J gene provides the missing end. Germline CDR1 MSHET, CDR2 SYDVDS. CDR3 size: 10 residues. Between the trimmed V and J ends, which lost 5 bases and 7 bases, there was a span of 3 bases.

In its sample, this clone is medium-sized (0.01 to 0.1%). Mouse germline and gene names are used. The read ends 1 residue before the CDR3 terminus; that terminus is restored from the germline J gene. The rearrangement links TRBV13-1 to TRBJ2-1, with 10 nucleotides matching TRBD1. The germline gives CDR1 NSHNY, CDR2 SYGAGN. J gave up 1 base and V 2 bases, and 6 bases lay outside the gene matches. There are 17 residues in the CDR3. CDR3: CASSDRDRGGNYAEQFF. Incomplete CDR3 DNA: TGTGCCAGCAGTGACCGGGACAGGGGTGGGAACTATGCTGAGCAGTTC.

As to this clone: Germline and genes here are mouse. The CDR3 end falls 1 residue outside the read, so it is completed with the germline J gene. The chain couples TRBV16 to TRBJ1-1; D possibly corresponds to TRBD1 (6 bases). CDR3 length: 14 amino acids. Germline CDR1 and CDR2: SGHSA and FRNQAP. The V and J ends lost 0 bases and 1 base respectively, with 6 bases between them. The sequenced part of the CDR3 DNA is TGTGCAAGCAGCTTAGACAGGGGGAACACAGAAGTCTTC. Translated, it gives CASSLDRGNTEVF. The entire CDR3 protein is CASSLDRGNTEVFF.

Points on this clone: Genes and germline come from the mouse. The read falls 1 residue short of the CDR3 end, and the missing part is taken from the germline J gene. The gene calls are TRBV26 and TRBJ1-4, with 9 bases identical to TRBD1. This CDR3 region has 15 residues. V lost 5 bases to trimming and J lost 2 bases; unmatched junction nucleotides: 3. Germline V lookup: CDR1 KGHPV, CDR2 FQNQEV (reference sequence). The CDR3 bases that were read are TGTGCCAGCAGTTTTACAGGGGGCTCCAACGAAAGATTATTT. It translates to CASSFTGGSNERLF. The entire CDR3 protein is CASSFTGGSNERLFF.

In regard to this clone: Gene names and germline match the mouse. The read ends 1 residue early relative to the CDR3; the germline J gene fills the gap. The chain employs TRBV24 and TRBJ2-2; 8 bases align to TRBD2. Per the germline V gene, CDR1 is KGHTA and CDR2 is FRNEEI. The CDR3 has 16 amino acids. Trimming removed 3 bases from V and 0 bases from J; junction bases left unmatched: 3. The CDR3 sequence is CASSLDWGANTGQLYF. The sequenced part of the CDR3 DNA is TGTGCCAGCAGTCTCGACTGGGGAGCAAACACCGGGCAGCTCTAC.

With respect to this clone: Mouse gene names apply. The read falls 1 residue short of the CDR3 end, and the missing part is taken from the germline J gene. The chain employs TRBV13-3 and TRBJ2-4, with 9 nucleotides matching TRBD2. The CDR3 extends over 16 amino acids. From germline, CDR1 is NNHDY and CDR2 SYVADS. Unmatched junction bases numbered 6, after V lost 3 bases and J lost 1 base. CDR3 amino acids: CASSGGGAKGQNTLYF. The CDR3 bases that were read are TGTGCCAGCAGTGGTGGGGGGGCGAAGGGTCAAAACACCTTGTAC. Full variable domain (missing parts from reference TRBV13-3 and TRBJ2-4): EAAVTQSPRSKVAVTGGKVTLSCHQTNNHDYMYWYRQDTGHGLRLIHYSYVADSTEKGDIPDGYKASRPSQENFSLILELASLSQTAVYFCASSGGGAKGQNTLYFGAGTRLSVL.

Concerning this clone: The gene names here belong to mouse. The missing CDR3 end, 1 residue past where the read stops, is filled in from the germline J gene. This chain joins TRBV5 and TRBJ2-2; 9 bases are shared with TRBD2. There are 15 residues in the CDR3. CDR1 is LGHNA, CDR2 YNLKQL, per germline (reference sequence). Trimming removed 4 bases from V and 4 bases from J; junction bases left unmatched: 4. CDR3 protein: CASSRTGEVTGQLYF. The sequenced part of the CDR3 DNA is TGTGCCAGCAGCCGGACTGGGGAAGTCACCGGGCAGCTCTAC.

Regarding this clone: Mouse germline and gene names are used. The covered CDR3 bases are TGTGCCAGCAGTGATCCGGGAGTGAGGGAACAGTAC. Amino acid sequence: CASSDPGVREQY. The whole CDR3 is CASSDPGVREQYF. The chain links TRBV13-3 to TRBJ2-7, with D unresolved. The read halts 1 residue ahead of the CDR3 end, with the missing end drawn from the germline J gene. CDR1 is NNHDY, CDR2 SYVADS, per germline. The CDR3 totals 13 residues. V was cut by 1 base and J by 7 bases, with 12 bases left in between.

The count of this clone is one. Gene names denote mouse genes. The read is 1 residue too short to cover the CDR3 end, so that end is filled in from the germline J gene. The chain joins TRBV26 to TRBJ2-7, with 9 bases aligning to TRBD2. The germline CDR1 and CDR2 sequences are KGHPV and FQNQEV (reference sequence). The CDR3 has 15 amino acids. V gave up 0 bases and J gave up 4 bases; unmatched junction bases: 4. Partial CDR3 DNA: TGTGCCAGCAGTCTGTCTGGGGGGGCGTCATATGAACAGTAC. Protein: CASSLSGGASYEQY. The CDR3 as a whole reads CASSLSGGASYEQYF.

This clone came up a few times. Mouse gene names apply. The read ends 1 residue before the CDR3 terminus; that terminus is restored from the germline J gene. This chain connects TRBV19 to TRBJ1-5; the D is unclear. This CDR3 region has 14 residues. V lost 2 bases and J 1 base, leaving 7 bases between the germline ends. Germline V gene sequence: CDR1 FNHDT, CDR2 SITEND (reference sequence). The CDR3 DNA, read in part, is TGTGCCAGCAGTATTGGGGTGAACAACCAGGCTCCGCTT. As protein: CASSIGVNNQAPL. The CDR3 in full is CASSIGVNNQAPLF.

Of note for this clone: Each gene name is a mouse one. The read halts 1 residue ahead of the CDR3 end, with the missing end drawn from the germline J gene. The chain couples TRBV3 to TRBJ1-1; 9 bases line up with TRBD1. The CDR3 is 13 amino acids. Germline CDR1 is SNHLY and CDR2 is FYNGKV (reference sequence). J gave up 8 bases and V 5 bases, and 6 bases lay outside the gene matches. CDR3 DNA (partial): TGTGCCAGCAGCCCGGGACAGGGTAGGGAAGTCTTC. It codes for CASSPGQGREVF. The entire CDR3 protein is CASSPGQGREVFF.

This clone appeared a single time. Here the gene names and germline are mouse. The CDR3 extends 1 residue past the end of the read, so its final part is completed from the germline J gene. The V call is TRBV15, the J call TRBJ1-1, with D unresolved. V lost 6 bases and J lost 0, with 8 bases in between. Germline assignment: CDR1 SGHND and CDR2 FRSKSL. The length of the CDR3 is 13 residues. The CDR3 sequence: CASSRHANTEVFF. CDR3 bases read: TGTGCCAGCAGCCGACATGCAAACACAGAAGTCTTC.

To note about this clone: Genes and germline come from the mouse. CDR3 sequence reads: CASSLQGNYAEQFF. Incomplete CDR3 DNA: TGTGCCAGCAGCCTTCAGGGGAACTATGCTGAGCAGTTC. The chain employs TRBV2 and TRBJ2-1; D might be TRBD1 (6 bases). The DNA ends 1 residue before the CDR3 does, and the rest of the CDR3 is filled in from the germline J gene. This CDR3 region has 14 residues. Germline V CDR1 and CDR2: LGHNA, YSYQKL. The V gene lost 4 bases and the J gene lost 1 base, with 8 bases spanning the gap.

About this clone: Mouse germline and gene names are used. The CDR3 goes on 1 residue after the read ends, and that part is filled in from the germline J gene. The chain uses TRBV19 and TRBJ2-4; 8 nucleotides agree with TRBD2. The CDR3 is made up of 15 amino acids. CDR1 and CDR2 from the germline V gene are FNHDT and SITEND (reference sequence). After removal of 2 bases from V and 0 bases from J, the junction contained 2 bases not matched to a gene. CDR3 in amino acids: CASSMGGASQNTLYF. The part of the CDR3 DNA that was read is TGTGCCAGCAGTATGGGGGGGGCCAGTCAAAACACCTTGTAC.

As to this clone: The germline and genes are mouse ones. Read coverage stops 1 residue before the CDR3 terminus; the germline J gene supplies the remainder. The chain is built from TRBV19 and TRBJ2-1; TRBD1 matches at 9 bases. The CDR3 is made up of 15 amino acids. V was pared by 0 bases and J by 4 bases, with 2 bases of the junction left unmatched. Germline V gene sequence: CDR1 FNHDT, CDR2 SITEND (reference sequence). The CDR3 DNA, read in part, is TGTGCCAGCAGTATAGGGACAGGGGAGTATGCTGAGCAGTTC. Its translation is CASSIGTGEYAEQF. Given in full, the CDR3 is CASSIGTGEYAEQFF.

Details on this clone: Mouse gene names apply. The observed sequence ends 1 residue before the CDR3 terminus, with the missing tail filled in from the germline J gene. The V call is TRBV31, the J call TRBJ2-7, with TRBD2 matching over 7 bases. From germline, CDR1 is GKSSPN and CDR2 SITVG. The V segment lost 1 base and the J segment 0 bases; nucleotides outside the gene matches: 0. This CDR3 comprises 13 residues. Incomplete CDR3 DNA: TGTGCCTGGAGTCGGGGGGGCTCCTATGAACAGTAC. Translation: CAWSRGGSYEQY. The whole CDR3 sequence reads CAWSRGGSYEQYF.

Regarding this clone: One junction end disagrees with the germline gene, perhaps due to a read error. The gene names given are mouse names. The sequence runs out 1 residue before the end of the CDR3; the remainder is reconstructed from the germline J gene. J is TRBJ2-7 and V is TRBV15, with TRBD2 matching over 10 bases. The CDR3 has 14 amino acids. The germline V gene encodes CDR1 SGHND and CDR2 FRSKSL. CDR3 DNA (partial): TGTGCCAACAGTAGGACTGGGGGAACATATGAACAGTAC. Translated, it gives CANSRTGGTYEQY. The CDR3 reads in full as CANSRTGGTYEQYF.

A word on this clone: The genes and germline here are from mouse. The read comes to an end 1 residue before the CDR3 does, leaving the germline J gene to fill in the end. J is TRBJ2-7 and V is TRBV26, with 9 bases fitting TRBD2. The CDR3 is 16 amino acids. Per germline, CDR1 KGHPV and CDR2 FQNQEV (reference sequence). V lost 8 bases to trimming and J lost 0 bases; unmatched junction nucleotides: 11. Incomplete CDR3 DNA: TGTGCCAGCGGCCGACGGACTGGGGCGAGCTCCTATGAACAGTAC. Protein: CASGRRTGASSYEQY. The CDR3 in full is CASGRRTGASSYEQYF.

Remarks on this clone: The gene symbols are mouse symbols. The read finishes 1 residue shy of the CDR3 end, and the germline J gene is used to complete it. The V gene is TRBV26, the J gene TRBJ2-7; 9 nucleotides match TRBD1. The J segment lost 4 bases and the V segment lost 4 bases, leaving 5 bases of the junction unmatched. The CDR3 contains 14 residues. Germline V gene sequence: CDR1 KGHPV, CDR2 FQNQEV (reference sequence). CDR3 residues: CASSHGTGSYEQYF. The sequenced CDR3 bases are TGTGCCAGCAGTCACGGGACAGGGAGTTATGAACAGTAC.

With regard to this clone: Here the gene names and germline are mouse. The sequence runs out 1 residue before the end of the CDR3; the remainder is reconstructed from the germline J gene. The rearrangement links TRBV13-1 to TRBJ2-1; D perhaps matches TRBD2 (6 bases). CDR1 is NSHNY and CDR2 is SYGAGN in the germline V gene. There are 11 residues in the CDR3. V dropped 5 bases and J dropped 6 bases, with 6 bases sitting between them. The sequenced part of the CDR3 DNA is TGTGCCAGCAGACTGGGTGCTGAGCAGTTC. Residues: CASRLGAEQF. The full CDR3 sequence reads CASRLGAEQFF.

As regards this clone: Genes and germline are mouse. The missing CDR3 end, 1 residue past where the read stops, is filled in from the germline J gene. The rearrangement uses TRBV15 and TRBJ2-4; no firm D call. The length of the CDR3 is 11 residues. The V end lost 5 bases, the J end lost 4 bases, and 4 bases lay between the germline ends. CDR1 and CDR2 from the germline V gene are SGHND and FRSKSL. CDR3 amino acids: CASSTKNTLYF. The sequenced part of the CDR3 DNA is TGTGCCAGCAGTACAAAAAACACCTTGTAC.

Turning to this clone: The genes and germline here are from mouse. The sequenced fragment ends 1 residue before the CDR3 boundary, so the rest is inferred from the germline J gene. V and J are TRBV26 and TRBJ1-1, with D hard to call. Germline V gene sequence: CDR1 KGHPV, CDR2 FQNQEV (reference sequence). V lost 0 bases and J 0 bases, leaving 8 bases between the germline ends. CDR3 length: 15 residues. CDR3 bases read: TGTGCCAGCAGTCTGTCGGCCAGATCAAACACAGAAGTCTTC. Amino acid sequence: CASSLSARSNTEVF. In full, the CDR3 reads CASSLSARSNTEVFF.

In this sample, this clone turned up a few times. Mouse gene names and germline throughout. Read data end 1 residue before the CDR3 end; the end is taken from the germline J gene. This chain joins TRBV26 and TRBJ2-7, with 9 nucleotides matching TRBD2. This CDR3 spans 13 amino acids. CDR1 KGHPV and CDR2 FQNQEV come from the germline V gene (reference sequence). The ends lost 3 bases at V and 6 bases at J; junction bases unmatched: 3. CDR3 loop: CASSLGTGFEQYF. Partial CDR3 DNA: TGTGCCAGCAGTCTCGGGACTGGGTTTGAACAGTAC.

Details on this clone: The gene symbols are mouse symbols. The read terminates 1 residue before the CDR3 end, so the remaining end is supplied by the germline J gene. The chain couples TRBV26 to TRBJ2-5; the D is unclear. The germline V gene encodes CDR1 KGHPV and CDR2 FQNQEV (reference sequence). The CDR3 spans 14 residues. The germline V and J ends were trimmed by 1 base and 3 bases, with 8 bases remaining between them. The CDR3 region is CASSLLEPQDTQYF. CDR3 DNA (partial): TGTGCCAGCAGTCTGTTGGAACCGCAAGACACCCAGTAC. Drawing the rest from reference TRBV26 and TRBJ2-5, the complete variable domain is NSKVIQTPRYLVKGQGQKAKMRCIPEKGHPVVFWYQQNKNNEFKFLINFQNQEVLQQIDMTEKRFSAECPSNSPCSLEIQSSEAGDSALYLCASSLLEPQDTQYFGPGTRLLVL.

Remarks on this clone: These gene names are mouse names. Sequencing ends 1 residue short of the CDR3 end; the germline J gene provides the rest. The chain carries TRBV12-2 and TRBJ2-4; D is perhaps TRBD2 (6 bases). V gave up 0 bases and J gave up 0 bases, with 9 bases separating them. The CDR3 runs to 15 residues. Germline loops: CDR1 SGHLS, CDR2 HYDKME. Incomplete CDR3 DNA: TGTGCCAGCTCTCTCGACTGGTCTAGTCAAAACACCTTGTAC. Residues: CASSLDWSSQNTLY. The CDR3 in full is CASSLDWSSQNTLYF.

With respect to this clone: Gene names are mouse gene names. The read stops 1 residue short of the end of the CDR3; the missing end is completed from the germline J gene. The chain links TRBV19 to TRBJ1-1; D is unclear. This CDR3 has 14 residues. Trimming removed 1 base at V and 0 bases at J, with 7 bases between. CDR1 is FNHDT, CDR2 SITEND, per germline (reference sequence). The CDR3 DNA, read in part, is TGTGCCAGCAGTATAAGGGTTGCAAACACAGAAGTCTTC. Protein sequence: CASSIRVANTEVF. The whole CDR3 is CASSIRVANTEVFF.

Notes on this clone: Gene names are mouse gene names. The read falls 1 residue short of the CDR3 end, and the missing part is taken from the germline J gene. The chain recombines TRBV24 with TRBJ1-1; D uncertain. Germline V gene data show CDR1 as KGHTA and CDR2 as FRNEEI. CDR3 size: 10 residues. CDR3 region: CPGTNTEVFF. The CDR3 bases that were read are TGTCCGGGGACAAACACAGAAGTCTTC.